The T cell receptor beta chain under discussion was sequenced for a study of T cell responses to AZD1222 COVID-19 vaccine. Whole-study findings and limits: With dominance at 160-218 and 743-854, vaccine-associated CD4 TCRs spanned spike.

Comment on this clone: Its antigen is currently unknown.

The analysis combined second doses at about 4 or about 12 weeks. The CDR3 is 18 residues long. After removal of 3 bases from V and 2 bases from J, the junction contained 11 bases not matched to a gene. Germline V CDR1 and CDR2: KGHSH, LQKENI. Profiling relied on immunoSEQ multiplex PCR, and the TCRdb table lists in-frame clones only, not all of them. In the table there are 150,000 or so clones, less than 95% of which are singletons. This chain uses TRBV18 with TRBJ2-7, with TRBD1 matching over 12 bases. The sequences come from peripheral blood, collected 28 days after the second AZD1222 dose. The clonotype comes from an adult who received the AZD1222 COVID-19 vaccine. CDR3 residues: CASSPSGTGGYIAYEQYF. The CDR3 coding sequence is TGTGCCAGCTCACCTAGCGGGACAGGGGGCTATATAGCCTACGAGCAGTACTTC.